This is a list of T cell receptor beta chains from one sample in a study of blood T cell repertoires in COVID-19. Measured with immunoSEQ multiplex PCR; TCRdb has only the in-frame clones, and not every one. The sample has about 190,000 clones; around nine tenths are singletons. Source material: peripheral blood. The receptors derive from a woman younger than 30 who had recovered from COVID-19. Both conserved end residues are part of each CDR3. D genes are given only for firm matches. Size values are once, few and many counts, or a class for expanded clones, and some rows have none.

d_gene,v_gene,j_gene,abundance,CDR3aa,CDR3nt
TRBD2,TRBV15,TRBJ2-3,NA,CATSTRLARTDTQYF,TGTGCCACCAGCACCCGACTAGCGAGGACAGATACGCAGTATTTT
TRBD1,TRBV18,TRBJ2-3,NA,CASSDRVTDTQYF,TGTGCCAGCTCCGACAGGGTCACAGATACGCAGTATTTT
TRBD1,TRBV27,TRBJ2-5,NA,CASADRLRTQYF,TGTGCCAGCGCGGACAGGTTACGGACCCAGTACTTC
TRBD1,TRBV4-1,TRBJ1-2,NA,CASSHYRGSYGYTF,TGCGCCAGCAGCCATTACAGGGGTAGCTATGGCTACACCTTC
TRBD1,TRBV18,TRBJ1-6,NA,CASSPDQLRRGSPLHF,TGTGCCAGCTCACCGGATCAGCTGCGCAGGGGGTCACCCCTCCACTTT
TRBD2,TRBV6-5,TRBJ2-1,NA,CASSLRLAGYNEQFF,TGTGCCAGCAGTCTGAGACTAGCAGGTTACAATGAGCAGTTCTTC
NA,TRBV4-3,TRBJ2-1,once,CASSQEAGGTYNEQFF,TGCGCCAGCAGCCAAGAAGCGGGCGGAACCTACAATGAGCAGTTCTTC
NA,TRBV20-1,TRBJ1-3,NA,CSASTGFGNTIYF,TGCAGTGCCAGTACAGGGTTCGGAAACACCATATATTTT
NA,TRBV2,TRBJ2-5,NA,CASKAADQETQYF,TGTGCCAGCAAGGCGGCAGACCAAGAGACCCAGTACTTC
TRBD2,TRBV10-3,TRBJ2-7,NA,CAISEIAGGPTYEQYF,TGTGCCATCAGTGAGATAGCGGGGGGGCCAACCTACGAGCAGTACTTC
NA,TRBV19,TRBJ1-3,NA,CASSISTRTVGNTIYF,TGTGCCAGTAGTATCTCAACCAGGACAGTTGGAAACACCATATATTTT
TRBD2,TRBV19,TRBJ2-1,NA,CASRGTSGYNEQFF,TGTGCCAGTAGAGGGACTAGCGGGTACAATGAGCAGTTCTTC
NA,TRBV6-6,TRBJ2-5,NA,CASSNWGPQETQYF,TGTGCCAGCAGTAATTGGGGCCCCCAAGAGACCCAGTACTTC
NA,TRBV15,TRBJ1-4,once,CATSRARVVAEKLFF,TGTGCCACCAGCAGAGCCAGGGTGGTGGCTGAAAAACTGTTTTTT
TRBD2,TRBV9,TRBJ2-1,NA,CASSVSRTSGRNEQFF,TGTGCCAGCAGCGTAAGTAGAACTAGCGGGAGAAATGAGCAGTTCTTC
TRBD1,TRBV9,TRBJ1-1,NA,CASRGQGMAEAFF,TGTGCCAGCAGAGGACAGGGAATGGCTGAAGCTTTCTTT
NA,TRBV21-1,TRBJ2-3,NA,CASSKRGILAATDTQYF,TGTGCCAGCAGCAAAAGAGGAATCCTAGCGGCCACAGATACGCAGTATTTT